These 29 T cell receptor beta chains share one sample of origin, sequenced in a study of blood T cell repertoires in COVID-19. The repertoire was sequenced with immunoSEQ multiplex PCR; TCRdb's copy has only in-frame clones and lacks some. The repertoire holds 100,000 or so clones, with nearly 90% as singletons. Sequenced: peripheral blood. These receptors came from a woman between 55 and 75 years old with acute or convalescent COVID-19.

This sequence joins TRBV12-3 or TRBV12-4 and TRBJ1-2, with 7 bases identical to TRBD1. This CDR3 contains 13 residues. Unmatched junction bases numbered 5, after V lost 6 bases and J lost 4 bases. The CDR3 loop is CASSRRGTYGYTF. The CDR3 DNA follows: TGTGCCAGCAGCCGCAGGGGGACCTATGGCTACACCTTC.

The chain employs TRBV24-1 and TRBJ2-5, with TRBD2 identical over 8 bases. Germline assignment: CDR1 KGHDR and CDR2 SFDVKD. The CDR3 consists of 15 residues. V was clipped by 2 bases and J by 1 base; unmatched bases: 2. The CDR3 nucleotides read TGTGCCACCAGTGATTGGGGGACTAGCCAAGAGACCCAGTACTTC. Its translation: CATSDWGTSQETQYF.

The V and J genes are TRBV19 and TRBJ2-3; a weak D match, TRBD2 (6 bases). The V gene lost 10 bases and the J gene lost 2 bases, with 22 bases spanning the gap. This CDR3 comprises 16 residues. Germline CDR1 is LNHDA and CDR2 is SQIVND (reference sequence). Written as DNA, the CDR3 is TGTGCCACAACTGAGGGTGGAGGGCCAAACACAGATACGCAGTATTTT. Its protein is CATTEGGGPNTDTQYF.

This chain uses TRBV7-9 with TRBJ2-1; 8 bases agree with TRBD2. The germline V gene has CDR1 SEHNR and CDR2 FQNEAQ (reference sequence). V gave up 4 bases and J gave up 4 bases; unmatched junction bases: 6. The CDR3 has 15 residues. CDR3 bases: TGTGCCAGCAGCTCTTTGATAGCGGGGTACAATGAGCAGTTCTTC. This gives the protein CASSSLIAGYNEQFF.

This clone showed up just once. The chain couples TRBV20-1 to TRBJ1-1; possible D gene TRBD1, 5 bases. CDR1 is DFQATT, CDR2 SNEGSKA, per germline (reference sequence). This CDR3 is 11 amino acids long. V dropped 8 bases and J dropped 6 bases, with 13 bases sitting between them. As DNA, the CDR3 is TGCAGTACGTGGAGGGACCCTGAAGCTTTCTTT. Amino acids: CSTWRDPEAFF.

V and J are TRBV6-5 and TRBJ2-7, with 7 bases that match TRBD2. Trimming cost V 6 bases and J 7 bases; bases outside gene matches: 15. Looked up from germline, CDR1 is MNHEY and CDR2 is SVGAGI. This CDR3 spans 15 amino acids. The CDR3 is CASSLRGLGIEEQYF. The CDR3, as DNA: TGTGCCAGCAGCCTCCGTGGACTAGGGATCGAAGAGCAGTACTTC.

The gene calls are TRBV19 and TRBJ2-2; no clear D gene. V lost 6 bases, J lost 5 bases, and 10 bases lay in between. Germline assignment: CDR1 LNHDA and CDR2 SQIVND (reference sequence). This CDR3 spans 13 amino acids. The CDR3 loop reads CASRSPLTGELFF. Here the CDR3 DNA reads TGTGCCAGTAGGTCCCCGTTGACCGGGGAGCTGTTTTTT.

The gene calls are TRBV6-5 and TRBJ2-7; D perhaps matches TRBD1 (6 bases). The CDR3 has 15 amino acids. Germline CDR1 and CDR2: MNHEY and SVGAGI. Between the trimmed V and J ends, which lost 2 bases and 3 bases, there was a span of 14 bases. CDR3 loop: CASSYTGPGDYEQYF. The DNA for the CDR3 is TGTGCCAGCAGTTACACGGGGCCAGGGGACTACGAGCAGTACTTC.

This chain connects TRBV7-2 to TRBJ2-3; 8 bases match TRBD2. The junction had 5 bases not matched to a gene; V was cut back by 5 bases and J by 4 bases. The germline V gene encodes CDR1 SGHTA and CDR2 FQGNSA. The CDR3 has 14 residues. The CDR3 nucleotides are TGTGCCAGCAGCCCCCAGCGGGGGTCAGATACGCAGTATTTT. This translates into CASSPQRGSDTQYF.

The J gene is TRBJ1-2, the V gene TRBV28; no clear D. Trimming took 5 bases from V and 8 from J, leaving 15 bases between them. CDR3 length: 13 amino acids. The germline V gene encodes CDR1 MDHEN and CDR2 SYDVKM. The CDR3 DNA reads TGTGCCAGCAGTACCTCGAGCGGAGCGGGCTACACCTTC. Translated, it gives CASSTSSGAGYTF.

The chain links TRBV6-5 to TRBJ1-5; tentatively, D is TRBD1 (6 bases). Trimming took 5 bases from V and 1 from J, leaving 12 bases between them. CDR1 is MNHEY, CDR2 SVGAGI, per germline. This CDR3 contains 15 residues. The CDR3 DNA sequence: TGTGCCAGCAGTCAACAACAGGGCAGCAATCAGCCCCAGCATTTT. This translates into CASSQQQGSNQPQHF.

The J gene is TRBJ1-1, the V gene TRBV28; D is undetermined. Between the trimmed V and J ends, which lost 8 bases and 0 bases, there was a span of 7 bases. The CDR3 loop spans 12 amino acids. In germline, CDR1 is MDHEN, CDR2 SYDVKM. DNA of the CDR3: TGTGCCAGCGAAACGGTGAACACTGAAGCTTTCTTT. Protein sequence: CASETVNTEAFF.

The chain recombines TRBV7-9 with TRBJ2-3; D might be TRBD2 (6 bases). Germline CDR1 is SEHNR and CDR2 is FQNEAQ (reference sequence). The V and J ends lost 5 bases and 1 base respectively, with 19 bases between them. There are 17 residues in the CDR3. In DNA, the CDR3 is TGTGCCAGCAGCCCATTCTCCGGGAGTGGGGGCACAGATACGCAGTATTTT. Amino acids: CASSPFSGSGGTDTQYF.

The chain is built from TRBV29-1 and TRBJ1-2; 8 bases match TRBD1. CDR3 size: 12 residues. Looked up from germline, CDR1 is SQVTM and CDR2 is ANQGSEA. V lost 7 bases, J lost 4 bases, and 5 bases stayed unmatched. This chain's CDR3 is CSALQGVYGYTF. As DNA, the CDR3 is TGCAGCGCACTACAGGGGGTCTATGGCTACACCTTC.

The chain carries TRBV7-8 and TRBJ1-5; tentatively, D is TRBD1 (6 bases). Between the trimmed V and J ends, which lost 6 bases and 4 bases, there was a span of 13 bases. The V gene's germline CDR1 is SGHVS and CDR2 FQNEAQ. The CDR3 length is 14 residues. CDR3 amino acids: CASRGGGSNQPQHF. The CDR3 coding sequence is TGTGCCAGCAGGGGAGGGGGGTCGAATCAGCCCCAGCATTTT.

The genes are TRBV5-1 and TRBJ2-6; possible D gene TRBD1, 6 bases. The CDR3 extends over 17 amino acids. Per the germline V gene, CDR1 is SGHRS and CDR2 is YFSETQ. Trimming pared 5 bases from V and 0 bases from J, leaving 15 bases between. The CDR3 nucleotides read TGCGCCAGCAGTTTAGGACAGCCAGGCTCTGGGGCCAACGTCCTGACTTTC. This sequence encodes CASSLGQPGSGANVLTF.

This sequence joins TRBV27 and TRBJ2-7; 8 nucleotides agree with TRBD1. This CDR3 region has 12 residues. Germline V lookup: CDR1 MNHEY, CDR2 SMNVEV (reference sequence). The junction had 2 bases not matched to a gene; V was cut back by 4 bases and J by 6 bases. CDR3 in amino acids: CASSWTGFEQYV. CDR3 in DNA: TGTGCCAGCAGTTGGACAGGGTTCGAGCAGTACGTC.

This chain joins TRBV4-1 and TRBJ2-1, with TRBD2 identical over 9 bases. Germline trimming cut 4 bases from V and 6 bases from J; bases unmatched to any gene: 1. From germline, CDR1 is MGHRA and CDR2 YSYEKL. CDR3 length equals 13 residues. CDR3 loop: CASSPGLANEQFF. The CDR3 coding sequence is TGCGCCAGCAGCCCGGGACTAGCCAATGAGCAGTTCTTC.

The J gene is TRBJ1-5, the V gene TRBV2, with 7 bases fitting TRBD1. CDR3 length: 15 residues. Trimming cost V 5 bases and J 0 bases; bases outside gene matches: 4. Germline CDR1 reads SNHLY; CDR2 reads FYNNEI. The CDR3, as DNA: TGTGCCAGCAGTACCCGACAGGGTAGCAATCAGCCCCAGCATTTT. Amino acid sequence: CASSTRQGSNQPQHF.

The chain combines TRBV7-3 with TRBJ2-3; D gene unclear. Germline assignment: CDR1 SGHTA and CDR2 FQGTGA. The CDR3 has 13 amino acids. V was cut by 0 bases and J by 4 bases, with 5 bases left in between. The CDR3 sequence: CASSLTGPDTQYF. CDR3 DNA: TGTGCCAGCAGCTTAACGGGCCCAGATACGCAGTATTTT.

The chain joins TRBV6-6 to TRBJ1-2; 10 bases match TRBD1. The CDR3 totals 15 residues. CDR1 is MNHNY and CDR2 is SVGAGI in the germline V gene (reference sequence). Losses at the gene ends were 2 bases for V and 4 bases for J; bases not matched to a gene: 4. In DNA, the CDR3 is TGTGCCAGCAGTTACCCGAGACAGGGGGCCTATGGCTACACCTTC. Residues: CASSYPRQGAYGYTF.

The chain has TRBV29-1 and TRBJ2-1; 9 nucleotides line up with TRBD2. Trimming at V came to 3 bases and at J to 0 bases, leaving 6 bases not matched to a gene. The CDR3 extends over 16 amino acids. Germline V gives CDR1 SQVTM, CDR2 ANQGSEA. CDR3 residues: CSVESSGVDSYNEQFF. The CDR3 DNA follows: TGCAGCGTTGAGTCTAGCGGGGTTGACTCCTACAATGAGCAGTTCTTC.

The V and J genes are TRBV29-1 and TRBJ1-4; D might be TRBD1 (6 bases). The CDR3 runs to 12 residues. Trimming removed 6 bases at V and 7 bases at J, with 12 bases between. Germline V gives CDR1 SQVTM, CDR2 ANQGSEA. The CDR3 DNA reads TGCAGCGTGGGGCAGGGGACTGAAAAACTGTTTTTT. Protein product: CSVGQGTEKLFF.

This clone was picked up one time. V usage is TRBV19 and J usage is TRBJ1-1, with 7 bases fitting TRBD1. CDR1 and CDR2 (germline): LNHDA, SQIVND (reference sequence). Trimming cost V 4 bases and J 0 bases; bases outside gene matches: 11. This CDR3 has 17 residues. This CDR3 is CASSTAARGTLNTEAFF. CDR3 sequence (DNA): TGTGCCAGTAGTACGGCGGCCAGGGGGACTTTGAACACTGAAGCTTTCTTT. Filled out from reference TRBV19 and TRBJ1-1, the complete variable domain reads DGGITQSPKYLFRKEGQNVTLSCEQNLNHDAMYWYRQDPGQGLRLIYYSQIVNDFQKGDIAEGYSVSREKKESFPLTVTSAQKNPTAFYLCASSTAARGTLNTEAFFGQGTRLTVV.

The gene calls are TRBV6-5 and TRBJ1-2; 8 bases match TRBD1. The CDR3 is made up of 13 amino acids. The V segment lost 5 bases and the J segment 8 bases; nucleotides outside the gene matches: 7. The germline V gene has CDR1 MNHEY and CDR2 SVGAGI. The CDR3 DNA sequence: TGTGCCAGCAGTCCGACAGGGGTGAGGGGCTACACCTTC. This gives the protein CASSPTGVRGYTF.

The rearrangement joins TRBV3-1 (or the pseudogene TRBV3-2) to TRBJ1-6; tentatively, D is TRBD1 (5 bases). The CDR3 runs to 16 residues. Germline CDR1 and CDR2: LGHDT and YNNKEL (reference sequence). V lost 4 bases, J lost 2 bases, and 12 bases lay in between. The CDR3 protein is CASSPRGGAYNSPLHF. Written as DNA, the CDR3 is TGTGCCAGCAGCCCTCGGGGGGGAGCCTATAATTCACCCCTCCACTTT.

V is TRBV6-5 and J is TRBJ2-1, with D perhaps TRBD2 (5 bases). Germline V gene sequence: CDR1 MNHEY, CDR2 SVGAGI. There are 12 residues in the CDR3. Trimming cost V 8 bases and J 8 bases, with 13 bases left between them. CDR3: CASRGSADEQFF. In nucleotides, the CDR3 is TGTGCCAGCCGGGGTAGCGCGGATGAGCAGTTCTTC.

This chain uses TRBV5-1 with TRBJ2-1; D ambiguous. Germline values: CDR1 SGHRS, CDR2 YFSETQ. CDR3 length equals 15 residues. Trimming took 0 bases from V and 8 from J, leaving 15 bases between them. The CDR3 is CASSLESSWLDEQFF. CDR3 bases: TGCGCCAGCAGCTTGGAGTCTTCATGGCTTGATGAGCAGTTCTTC. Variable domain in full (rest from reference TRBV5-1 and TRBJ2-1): KAGVTQTPRYLIKTRGQQVTLSCSPISGHRSVSWYQQTPGQGLQFLFEYFSETQRNKGNFPGRFSGRQFSNSRSEMNVSTLELGDSALYLCASSLESSWLDEQFFGPGTRLTVL.

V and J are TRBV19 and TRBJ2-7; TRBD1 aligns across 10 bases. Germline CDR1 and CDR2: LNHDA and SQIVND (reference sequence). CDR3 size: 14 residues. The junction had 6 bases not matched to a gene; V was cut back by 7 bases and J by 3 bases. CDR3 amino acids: CASNPGQGSYEQYF. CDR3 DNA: TGTGCCAGTAACCCGGGACAGGGGAGCTACGAGCAGTACTTC.